The sequence of this T cell receptor beta chain was determined in a study of cytomegalovirus exposure and HLA in healthy donors. Study-wide findings and caveats: A cluster of highly shared sequence variants was likely a sequencing artifact. Roughly uniform depth of sequencing across donors was assumed in presence/absence analyses. Excluded: some indistinguishable V segments such as TRBV6-2 and TRBV6-3. Altogether, 164 TCR beta chains were recorded as cytomegalovirus-associated.

PCR involved 60 Vbeta and 13 Jbeta primers. Here immunoSEQ multiplex PCR was the method, and the copy in TCRdb shows in-frame clones only, minus some. The sample consists of about 140,000 clones, approximately 78% of them appearing once. This clone is a singleton in its sample. The antigen is undetermined. This CDR3 spans 13 amino acids. The germline V and J ends were trimmed by 5 bases and 6 bases, with 11 bases remaining between them. Germline V gives CDR1 LNHDA, CDR2 SQIVND (reference sequence). This TCR derives from a woman under 30 in good health and CMV-seropositive. The V gene is TRBV19, the J gene TRBJ1-5; D not resolved. What was sequenced was PBMCs. CDR3 in DNA: TGTGCCAGTAGTCCCCCTGAGGGTCAGCCCCAGCATTTT. Amino acid sequence: CASSPPEGQPQHF.